This T cell receptor (beta chain) was sequenced for a study of cytomegalovirus exposure and HLA in healthy donors (dated by TCRdb to the late 2010s). Regarding the complete study: An earlier analysis of 587 of the donors reported under 300 Gb of sequence data and around 120 million unique TCR beta sequences obtained from approximately 180 million T cells. The study aimed to test whether signatures of past pathogen exposure could be identified by cataloging public T cell receptors. Using immunosequencing, the study profiled T cell repertoires from some 670 subjects and related those repertoires to cytomegalovirus serostatus. In addition to the first cohort of several hundred subjects, a separate validation cohort of 120 different subjects was used. Alongside the repertoire data, information on donor age, sex, ethnicity and CMV serostatus was compiled. Roughly five DR-DQ haplotypes were handled as single units for association and clustering, since linkage in the cohort was strong. Every discovery cohort repertoire had been produced on one sequencing platform. Across some 400 genotyped donors of the cohort, an average of approximately 240,000 unique TCR beta nucleotide sequences per donor were sequenced, and about a sixth of those sequences were non-productive. About 280 gigabases of sequencing data and 70 million to 100 million unique TCR sequences were included in an early release covering around 650 HLA-typed donors. Rather than using new phenotypic data, the later analysis identified candidate immune exposures from TCR beta sequences and from how often those sequences occurred across donors. A later analysis re-analyzed previously published TCR beta repertoires from 660 or so donors and added high-resolution HLA genotyping to study TCR occurrence patterns. HLA typing covered class I and class II loci at four-digit resolution. An earlier analysis of several hundred of the donors used high-throughput TCR beta sequencing to judge whether each TCR beta V gene segment behaved as functional or pseudogenic. A later genetic analysis took genome-wide SNP genotypes for about 55% of the 666 donors and used that subset as a discovery cohort. The number of typed donors differed by locus: about 620-640 for A, B, C, DRB1 and DQB1; about 520 for DQA1; 606 for DPA1; and roughly 490 for DPB1. The study combined high-throughput TCR immunosequencing, statistical association of individual TCRs with disease status, and machine learning to predict cytomegalovirus infection status. Among the 398 genotyped donors, 75% to 90% belonged to the genetic ancestry cluster associated with self-reported Caucasian donors.

The cohort comprised 710 or so healthy bone marrow donors. All cohort members were sampled while nominally healthy, although unrecorded immune exposures were likely present. The donor tested CMV seronegative, placing the donor among the 350 or so seronegative members of the cohort. Each donor provided a peripheral blood sample, and peripheral blood mononuclear cells were used for TCR beta sequencing. The Qiagen DNeasy Blood Extraction Kit was used to extract genomic DNA from the blood cell samples. Comment on this clone: The clone's antigen remains unknown. One base away there is no much larger clone; base qualities are not given.

The library was generated by the immunoSEQ multiplex PCR assay. The multiplex PCR relied on a mix of 60 forward primers for TCR Vbeta segments and 13 reverse primers for TCR Jbeta segments. The CDR3 region of rearranged TCR beta genes was amplified from genomic DNA by a multiplex PCR assay. The amplified TCR beta libraries were sequenced on the Illumina HiSeq System as 87-base-pair reads. Per the source publication's procedure: In a later analysis, tens of millions of unique TCR beta chains were counted across the 500 to 850 repertoires, and approximately 11 million of these chains were shared by at least two donors. A nearest-neighbor algorithm error-corrected the raw reads and collapsed the reads into unique sequences, merging closely related sequences to remove PCR and sequencing errors. CDR3 sequences were aligned to IMGT reference sequences to assign V, D and J gene segments. For a sequence to be retained, a match of at least six nucleotides was required to both a V gene segment and a J gene segment. Rearrangements were called productive when the CDR3 lacked stop codons and stayed in frame with V and J; all others were non-productive. Following IMGT convention, CDR3 was defined as the stretch from the second conserved V-encoded cysteine up to the conserved J-encoded phenylalanine. The earlier analysis of 500 to 650 of the donors excluded any sequence lacking an unambiguous match to a single V gene segment. An earlier analysis of a few hundred of the donors classified V segments as functional when productive rearrangements were above 56.7% and as segregating when the standard deviation between donors was above 5%. To diagnose cytomegalovirus status from the catalog of TCR beta chain sequences, a statistical classification framework was built. A later analysis assigned V and J genes by comparing TCR nucleotide sequences with IMGT/GENE-DB human TR gene sequences. In a later analysis, CDR3 sequences and most-parsimonious VDJ recombination scenarios were assigned using the TCRdist pipeline. In a later analysis, each TCR beta chain was defined by its CDR3 amino acid sequence together with its V-gene family, and reads without a unique V-gene family were excluded. A later analysis removed 550 to 700 highly shared, low-generation-probability nucleotide sequences to deal with suspected cross-contamination and a sequencing artifact. In a later analysis, a clonal expansion index was calculated for each public chain from normalized within-repertoire ranks of inferred template counts. In a later analysis, generation probabilities were computed using a VDJ recombination model fitted to out-of-frame rearrangements, and the results were checked against IGoR. A later analysis scored TCR-TCR, TCR-HLA and TCR-CMV co-occurrence with hypergeometric tests, applying a repertoire-size bias correction to TCR pairs. False discovery rates were estimated in a later analysis by permuting HLA or CMV assignments 20 times. A later analysis grouped co-occurring TCRs with DBSCAN, adding TCRdist sequence similarity when clustering within HLA-allele-positive subsets. For co-occurrence clustering, repertoires with fewer than 30,000 or more than 120,000 public chains were excluded, along with about five repertoires with anomalous nucleotide sharing. As stored in TCRdb, this immuneACCESS dataset retains in-frame rearrangements with V and J assigned. A fraction of the clones does not appear; measured against another copy, unresolved V genes explain less than half of the discrepancy, and the remainder lacks a known reason. That table furnishes V, J and clone size, whereas the DNA furnished D and trimming. The sample records 75,000 to 100,000 clones, over 65% of which are singletons. The ten biggest clones cover about 2% of the sample.

Broad study findings and their caveats: A later genetic analysis associated a missense DCLRE1C variant with V-gene and J-gene trimming of TCR beta chains, and an independent cohort replicated the association. Compared with the 666-donor mean, donors in an Asian-associated ancestry cluster had fewer N-insertions in productive TCRs, according to a later genetic analysis. The classifier was reported to diagnose cytomegalovirus status with high specificity and sensitivity in both the original and validation cohorts. A cluster of highly shared sequence variants was judged likely to be a technical artifact of the sequencing pipeline. In an earlier analysis of some 640 of the donors, most TCR beta V segments were observed in productive rearrangements about 90% or about 30% of the time, broadly matching IMGT annotations. Strong co-occurrence of HLA alleles, especially DR and DQ, made assigning TCR associations to individual alleles difficult. Specific HLA alleles were associated with 15,000 to 20,000 TCR beta sequences at a false discovery rate of 0.05 in a later analysis. Because HLA typing was missing for some donors at each locus, association tests included only the typed subset. Most TCR sequences were observed very rarely across donors, whereas some public TCRs were present in many individuals. A further reported finding was that TCR beta sequences accurately predicted the HLA-A and HLA-B alleles for most subjects in the first cohort. Presence/absence analyses assumed roughly uniform sequencing depth across donors, an assumption that may not hold. It was suggested by the authors that the approach could potentially be generalized to other disease states and immunological phenotypes. Several of the top co-occurrence clusters appeared to be linked to parvovirus B19, influenza, CMV and Epstein-Barr virus, according to a later analysis. Linkage disequilibrium might explain the correlated functional status among segregating V segments, but an unknown experimental factor could not be excluded. Because the 87-base-pair reads could not distinguish some IMGT-functional V segments, including TRBV6-2 and TRBV6-3, those segments were excluded. Only TCR beta chains were sequenced in this cohort, and the absence of alpha or paired-chain data limited detectable features. A total of fewer than 200 TCR beta chains were listed by the study as associated with cytomegalovirus. Most CMV-associated TCR beta chains appeared to be HLA-restricted in a later analysis, and the HLA associations seemed to be driven largely by CMV exposure. Compared with equally common non-associated chains, HLA-associated TCR beta chains in a later analysis were more clonally expanded and had lower generation probabilities. CMV serostatus was the only immune exposure information available for the cohort. A few of the identified cytomegalovirus-associated TCR beta chains were confirmed in vitro to be specific for cytomegalovirus antigens. In a later analysis, the rate of TCR association differed among HLA loci, with DRB1 alleles having the most associated TCRs and HLA-C alleles having the fewest. Because counts were too low, seventeen rarely observed V segments, including chromosome 9 orphons, were excluded from the earlier analysis of 587 of the donors.

The germline V gene (reference sequence) gives CDR1 as SEHNR and CDR2 as FQNEAQ. The CDR3 spans 16 residues, from the cysteine through the phenylalanine. Only the CDR3 region is kept as DNA, spanning 48 bases read in frame from base 1. For this chain, trimming is 1 base at the V end and 0 bases at the J end, and the number of junction bases without a gene match is 6. The chain uses TRBV7-9 and TRBJ2-7, with 7 bases in between that match TRBD2. The sample consisted of PBMCs. The sequence was collected from a male donor in good health and CMV-seronegative. The nucleotides are TGTGCCAGCAGCTTAGGAGCGGGGAGGAGCTCCTACGAGCAGTACTTC. This yields the protein CASSLGAGRSSYEQYF.